A selection of T cell receptor beta chains follows, all from one sample in a study of blood T cell repertoires in COVID-19. Libraries were prepared by immunoSEQ multiplex PCR; TCRdb keeps only in-frame clonotypes and omits some of them. The profile shows roughly 290,000 clones, 87% of them singletons. The sample taken for sequencing was PBMCs or T cells enriched from blood (not recorded which). These receptors were obtained from a woman in her 40s who had recovered from COVID-19. CDR3s include the opening cysteine and the closing phenylalanine or tryptophan. The D gene is left open where the match is weak. Some rows have no size entry. The others give once, few or many, or a class for an expanded clone.

v_call	clone_size	d_call	j_call	cdr3_nt	cdr3_aa
TRBV18	-	-	TRBJ2-5	TGTGCCAGCTCACCCTTCGGTATGGGGGGCCAGTACTTC	CASSPFGMGGQYF
TRBV5-1	-	-	TRBJ2-5	TGCGCCAGCAGCCCCATCCCCGGGACAAACCAAGAGACCCAGTACTTC	CASSPIPGTNQETQYF
TRBV3-1/TRBV3-2	-	TRBD2	TRBJ2-1	TGTGCCAGCAGCCATCATGCCGGAGCGGGAGCGACCTCCTACAATGAGCAGTTCTTC	CASSHHAGAGATSYNEQFF
TRBV6-5	-	TRBD1	TRBJ1-2	TGTGCCAGCAGTTTGGGCATGGACAGGAACAACTATGGCTACACCTTC	CASSLGMDRNNYGYTF
TRBV20-1	once	-	TRBJ2-1	TGCAGTGCTAGTTATGGGGGCGGATCCTACAATGAGCAGTTCTTC	CSASYGGGSYNEQFF
TRBV7-2	-	-	TRBJ1-4	TGTGCCAGCAGCTTAGAGACACCGTCGGGAGGAAAACTGTTTTTT	CASSLETPSGGKLFF
TRBV3-1/TRBV3-2	few	-	TRBJ2-3	TGTGCCAGCAGCCAAGGGATTCTAGTAACGCAGTATTTT	CASSQGILVTQYF
TRBV9	-	TRBD2	TRBJ2-1	TGTGCCAGCAGCGTAGCGGGAGGGGACAATGAGCAGTTCTTC	CASSVAGGDNEQFF
TRBV5-1	-	TRBD2	TRBJ2-1	TGCGCCAGCAGCTTGGAGGCGGGAGGGCAGAGGGTTGAGCAGTTCTTC	CASSLEAGGQRVEQFF
TRBV7-2	-	-	TRBJ2-7	TGTGCCAGCGTCCCCGATCCGGGACTCAGGCTTGACGAGCAGTACTTC	CASVPDPGLRLDEQYF
TRBV5-1	-	TRBD1	TRBJ1-2	TGCGCCAGCAGCTTGGGACAGGGGCTCGGCTACACCTTC	CASSLGQGLGYTF
TRBV6-2/TRBV6-3	-	TRBD2	TRBJ2-5	TGTGCCAGCAGTTACCACACTAGCGCCGAGACCCAGTACTTC	CASSYHTSAETQYF
TRBV27	-	TRBD1	TRBJ1-3	TGTGCCAGCAGCCCAGGGGGCGTATCTGGAAACACCATATATTTT	CASSPGGVSGNTIYF
TRBV19	-	TRBD1	TRBJ1-2	TGTGCCAGTTCAGGGGGTGCTAACTATGGCTACACCTTC	CASSGGANYGYTF
TRBV25-1	-	-	TRBJ2-2	TGTGCCAGCAGGAGGCAACACGCGAACACCGGGGAGCTGTTTTTT	CASRRQHANTGELFF
TRBV30	-	TRBD2	TRBJ2-7	TGTGCCTGGAGTGTTTGGACTAGCGCATCCTACGAGCAGTACTTC	CAWSVWTSASYEQYF